The clone carrying this T cell receptor beta chain was counted ten times or more. This entry belongs to a study of T cell repertoires in cytomegalovirus infection. TCRdb recomputed calls from the reads with MiXCR, one row per CDR3 protein. The repertoire holds hundreds of thousands of distinct CDR3 sequences, 9.6% seen once, with less than 3% in the top ten. Germline V lookup: CDR1 LNHDA, CDR2 SQIVND (reference sequence). The CDR3 extends over 13 amino acids. Trimming stripped 3 bases from V and 5 bases from J, with 10 bases between. V gene TRBV19 combines with J gene TRBJ2-5; D gene ambiguous. This receptor was obtained from a human donor in good health (CMV status not recorded). Some clones in this sample may be carry-over from other donors' samples. Sequenced material: PBMCs. The CDR3 is CASSISSEETQYF. CDR3 nucleotide sequence: TGTGCCAGTAGTATTAGCAGCGAGGAGACCCAGTACTTC.